This paragraph reports one T cell receptor beta chain. Its antigen is undetermined. CDR1 SGDLS and CDR2 YYNGEE come from the germline V gene. V was clipped by 4 bases and J by 4 bases; unmatched bases: 5. The length of the CDR3 is 14 residues. These data are taken from a study of CD8 T cells in Susac syndrome. The authors reverse transcribed roughly 0.5 to 1 ug RNA with random hexamers. TCRdb re-derived calls from the immunoSEQ multiplex PCR reads in MiXCR, one entry per CDR3 protein. In the table there are more than 70,000 distinct CDR3 sequences, roughly 94% of which are singletons. Study results and caveats: Clonal expansion of CD8+ cells in Susac peaked in TEMRA cells (and in active patients).

Sequencing was carried out using CD8+ T cells from PBMCs. The chain has TRBV9 and TRBJ2-3, with TRBD2 identical over 8 bases. The TCR originated in a human donor with Susac syndrome. CDR3 amino acids: CASSPGGGPDTQYF. CDR3 sequence (DNA): TGTGCCAGCAGCCCCGGGGGGGGGCCAGATACGCAGTATTTT.